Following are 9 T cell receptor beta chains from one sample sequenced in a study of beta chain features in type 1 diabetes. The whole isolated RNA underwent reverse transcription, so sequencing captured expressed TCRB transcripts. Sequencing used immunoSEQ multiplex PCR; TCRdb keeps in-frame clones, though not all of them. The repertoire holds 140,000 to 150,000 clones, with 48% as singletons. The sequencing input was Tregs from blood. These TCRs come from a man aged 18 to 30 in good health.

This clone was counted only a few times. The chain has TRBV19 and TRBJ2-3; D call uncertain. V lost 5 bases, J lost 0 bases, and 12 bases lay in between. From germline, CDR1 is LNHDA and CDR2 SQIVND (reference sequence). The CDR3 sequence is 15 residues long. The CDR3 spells CASSPFSTSTDTQYF. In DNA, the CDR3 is TGTGCCAGTAGTCCGTTCTCCACTAGCACAGATACGCAGTATTTT.

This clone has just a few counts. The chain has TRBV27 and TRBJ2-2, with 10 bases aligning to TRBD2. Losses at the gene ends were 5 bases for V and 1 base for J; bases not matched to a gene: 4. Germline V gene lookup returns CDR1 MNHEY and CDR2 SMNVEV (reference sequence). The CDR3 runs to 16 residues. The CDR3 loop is CASSRWTSGNTGELFF. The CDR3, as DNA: TGTGCCAGCAGTCGCTGGACTAGCGGGAACACCGGGGAGCTGTTTTTT.

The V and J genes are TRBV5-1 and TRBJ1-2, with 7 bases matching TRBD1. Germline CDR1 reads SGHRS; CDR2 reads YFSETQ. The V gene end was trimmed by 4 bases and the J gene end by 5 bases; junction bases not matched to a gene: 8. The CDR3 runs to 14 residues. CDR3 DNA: TGCGCCAGCAGCAGGGACAGCTCACGGTATGGCTACACCTTC. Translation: CASSRDSSRYGYTF.

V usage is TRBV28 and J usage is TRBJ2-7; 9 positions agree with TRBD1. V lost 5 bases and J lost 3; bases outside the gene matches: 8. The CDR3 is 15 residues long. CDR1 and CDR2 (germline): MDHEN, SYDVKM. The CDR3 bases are TGTGCCAGCAGTAAGACAGGGGGAATAGTCTACGAGCAGTACTTC. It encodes CASSKTGGIVYEQYF.

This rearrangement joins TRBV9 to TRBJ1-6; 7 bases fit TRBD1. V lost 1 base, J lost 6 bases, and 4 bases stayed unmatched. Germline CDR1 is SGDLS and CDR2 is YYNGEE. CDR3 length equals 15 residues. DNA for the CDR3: TGTGCCAGCAGCGTATCGGGACAGATTAATTCACCCCTCCACTTT. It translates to CASSVSGQINSPLHF.

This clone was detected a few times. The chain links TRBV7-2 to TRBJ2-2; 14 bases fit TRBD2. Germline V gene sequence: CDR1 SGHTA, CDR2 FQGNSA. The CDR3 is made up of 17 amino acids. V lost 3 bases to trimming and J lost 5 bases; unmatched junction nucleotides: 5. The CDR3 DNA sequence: TGTGCCAGCAGCTTCCTACGACTAGCGGGGGGGACCGGGGAGCTGTTTTTT. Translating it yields CASSFLRLAGGTGELFF.

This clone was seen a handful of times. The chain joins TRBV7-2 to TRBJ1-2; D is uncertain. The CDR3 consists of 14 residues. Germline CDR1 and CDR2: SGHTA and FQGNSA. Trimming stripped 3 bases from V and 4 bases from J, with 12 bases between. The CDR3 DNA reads TGTGCCAGCAGCTTTGGAGTGCAACTCTATGGCTACACCTTC. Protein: CASSFGVQLYGYTF.

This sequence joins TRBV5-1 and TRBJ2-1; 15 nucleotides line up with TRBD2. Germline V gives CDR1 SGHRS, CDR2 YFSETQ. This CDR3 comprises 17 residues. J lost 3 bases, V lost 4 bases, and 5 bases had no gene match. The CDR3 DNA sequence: TGCGCCAGCAGCCTGGGACTAGCGGGAGGTTACTACAATGAGCAGTTCTTC. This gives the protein CASSLGLAGGYYNEQFF.

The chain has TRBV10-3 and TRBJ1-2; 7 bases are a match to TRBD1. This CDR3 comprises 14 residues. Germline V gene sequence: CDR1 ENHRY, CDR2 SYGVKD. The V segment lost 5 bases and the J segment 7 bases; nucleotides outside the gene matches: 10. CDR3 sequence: CAISPLGQGVGYTF. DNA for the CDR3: TGTGCCATCAGTCCTCTAGGGCAGGGGGTTGGCTACACCTTC.